This passage covers 32 T cell receptor beta chains from one sample sequenced in a study of T cells in Graves' hyperthyroidism and ophthalmopathy (dated 2019 in TCRdb). Libraries were built with multiplex PCR. The sample was run on an Illumina HiSeq 2000. TCR beta CDR3 regions were amplified from RNA transcripts. The first round of RT-PCR for the TCR CDR3 was performed with the HTBI primer set and the Qiagen OneStep RT-PCR kit. The public sequencing data were trimmed at Q25 with fastp and processed into clonotypes with MiXCR by TCRdb, which kept only in-frame beta chains. Rows with one shared CDR3 protein collapse into an entry with the most common genes and DNA. In all, the sample holds around 600,000 distinct CDR3 sequences, and around 15% of those were seen once. Around 3.3% of the sample is taken by the ten largest. Specimen: blood. These receptors originate from a woman aged 40 to 50 with Graves' ophthalmopathy.

This clonotype has ten or more counts. V is TRBV10-3 and J is TRBJ2-7, with no clear D. CDR1 is ENHRY and CDR2 is SYGVKD in the germline V gene. This CDR3 spans 13 amino acids. The V end lost 2 bases, the J end lost 6 bases, and 11 bases lay between the germline ends. This CDR3 reads CAISEREHGEQYF. CDR3 nucleotide sequence: TGTGCCATCAGTGAGCGTGAGCACGGCGAGCAGTACTTC.

This clonotype was seen repeatedly, ten times or more. J is TRBJ2-1 and V is TRBV5-1; D perhaps matches TRBD2 (6 bases). Trimming took off 0 bases at V and 8 bases at J, with 12 bases between the two ends. The CDR3 consists of 14 residues. Germline assignment: CDR1 SGHRS and CDR2 YFSETQ. In DNA form, the CDR3 reads TGCGCCAGCAGCTTGGGGGAGGTTATGGATGAGCAGTTCTTC. Translating it yields CASSLGEVMDEQFF. The full variable domain, with the rest looked up from reference TRBV5-1 and TRBJ2-1, is KAGVTQTPRYLIKTRGQQVTLSCSPISGHRSVSWYQQTPGQGLQFLFEYFSETQRNKGNFPGRFSGRQFSNSRSEMNVSTLELGDSALYLCASSLGEVMDEQFFGPGTRLTVL.

The rearrangement uses TRBV19 and TRBJ2-7; 7 nucleotides align to TRBD1. CDR1 and CDR2 (germline): LNHDA, SQIVND (reference sequence). CDR3 size: 14 residues. Trimming at V came to 4 bases and at J to 7 bases, leaving 10 bases not matched to a gene. The CDR3, as DNA: TGTGCCAGTAGTAAGGGACAGCGCCTTGGAGAGCAGTACTTC. Translated, it gives CASSKGQRLGEQYF.

The rearrangement joins TRBV10-3 to TRBJ1-5; possibly TRBD1 for D (5 bases). Trimming took off 5 bases at V and 0 bases at J, with 11 bases between the two ends. CDR3 size: 15 residues. Germline CDR1 and CDR2: ENHRY and SYGVKD. The CDR3 DNA reads TGTGCCATCAGTTCCGGGACGGATAGCAATCAGCCCCAGCATTTT. Translation gives CAISSGTDSNQPQHF.

This clonotype was seen at least ten times. The rearrangement uses TRBV28 and TRBJ1-4; no reliable D call. The CDR3 loop spans 16 amino acids. Germline loops: CDR1 MDHEN, CDR2 SYDVKM. V was pared by 5 bases and J by 0 bases, with 13 bases between. The CDR3 DNA reads TGTGCCAGCAGTCCACGGCCGGGCGCAACTAATGAAAAACTGTTTTTT. It translates to CASSPRPGATNEKLFF.

This clonotype was counted between two and nine times. V and J are TRBV5-6 and TRBJ2-1, with 8 bases aligning to TRBD2. The CDR3 runs 16 residues. J gave up 7 bases and V 0 bases, and 9 bases lay outside the gene matches. The germline V gene has CDR1 SGHDT and CDR2 YYEEEE. CDR3 protein: CASSLDAAGEGNEQFF. As DNA, the CDR3 is TGTGCCAGCAGCTTGGATGCAGCGGGAGAGGGGAATGAGCAGTTCTTC. Supplemented by reference TRBV5-6 and TRBJ2-1, the full variable domain reads DAGVTQSPTHLIKTRGQQVTLRCSPKSGHDTVSWYQQALGQGPQFIFQYYEEEERQRGNFPDRFSGHQFPNYSSELNVNALLLGDSALYLCASSLDAAGEGNEQFFGPGTRLTVL.

This clonotype has at least ten counts. The V and J genes are TRBV11-1 and TRBJ1-1, with no clear D. The CDR3 consists of 14 residues. The germline gives CDR1 SGHAT, CDR2 FQDESV (reference sequence). V lost 2 bases and J 2 bases, leaving 9 bases between the germline ends. The CDR3 bases are TGTGCCAGCAGCTTACGGGTGGGAAACACTGAAGCTTTCTTT. As protein: CASSLRVGNTEAFF. Supplemented by reference TRBV11-1 and TRBJ1-1, the full variable domain reads EAEVAQSPRYKITEKSQAVAFWCDPISGHATLYWYRQILGQGPELLVQFQDESVVDDSQLPKDRFSAERLKGVDSTLKIQPAELGDSAMYLCASSLRVGNTEAFFGQGTRLTVV.

The chain couples TRBV20-1 to TRBJ2-1; possibly TRBD1 for D (5 bases). Trimming removed 4 bases at V and 7 bases at J, with 17 bases between. This CDR3 is 14 amino acids long. Germline CDR1 is DFQATT and CDR2 is SNEGSKA (reference sequence). CDR3: CSAILYQGTNEQFF. CDR3 sequence (DNA): TGCAGTGCTATCCTATATCAGGGTACGAATGAGCAGTTCTTC.

The V call is TRBV12-3 or TRBV12-4, the J call TRBJ2-5; D possibly corresponds to TRBD1 (6 bases). Deletions cut 8 bases from V and 4 bases from J, with 17 bases between. The CDR3 contains 14 residues. The CDR3: CASGPNRVGETQYF. CDR3 nucleotides: TGTGCCAGCGGGCCGAACAGGGTTGGAGAGACCCAGTACTTC.

This clonotype was seen repeatedly, ten times or more. The rearrangement uses TRBV6-1 and TRBJ1-5; D remains unclear. The CDR3 has 19 amino acids. Germline lookup yields CDR1 MNHNS and CDR2 SASEGT. Deletions cut 1 base from V and 2 bases from J, with 21 bases between. CDR3 loop: CASSEEKVGGYTGNQPQHF. The CDR3, as DNA: TGTGCCAGCAGTGAAGAAAAGGTTGGAGGGTATACGGGCAATCAGCCCCAGCATTTT.

The J gene is TRBJ1-6, the V gene TRBV6-5, with D uncertain. The CDR3 runs 13 residues. Germline CDR1 MNHEY, CDR2 SVGAGI. V was pared by 5 bases and J by 4 bases, with 6 bases between. The CDR3 DNA sequence: TGTGCCAGCAGTATCCAGTATAATTCACCCCTCCACTTT. Translating gives CASSIQYNSPLHF.

This chain joins TRBV11-2 and TRBJ2-7, with 7 bases that match TRBD1. The V gene end was trimmed by 1 base and the J gene end by 5 bases; junction bases not matched to a gene: 5. Germline values: CDR1 SGHAT, CDR2 FQNNGV. The CDR3 is 14 residues long. CDR3 nucleotide sequence: TGTGCCAGCAGCTTAGTAAGGGGGCTTAACGAGCAGTACTTC. Amino acid sequence: CASSLVRGLNEQYF.

This clonotype appeared many times. The chain carries TRBV20-1 and TRBJ2-2; D ambiguous. Germline V CDR1 and CDR2: DFQATT, SNEGSKA (reference sequence). The CDR3 has 12 amino acids. V was trimmed by 0 bases and J by 8 bases, leaving 7 bases between them. The CDR3 coding sequence is TGCAGTGCTAGAGATGGTGGTGGGGAGCTGTTTTTT. Protein product: CSARDGGGELFF.

In its sample, this clonotype was seen many times. The chain links TRBV11-2 to TRBJ2-2; possible D gene TRBD1, 5 bases. V dropped 1 base and J dropped 4 bases, with 7 bases sitting between them. The germline gives CDR1 SGHAT, CDR2 FQNNGV. This CDR3 spans 14 amino acids. Written as DNA, the CDR3 is TGTGCCAGCAGCTTAGGGCAGGGCACCGGGGAGCTGTTTTTT. Protein sequence: CASSLGQGTGELFF.

This clonotype has a count of ten or more. The chain links TRBV28 to TRBJ1-6, with D perhaps TRBD1 (6 bases). V lost 7 bases and J 7 bases, leaving 17 bases between the germline ends. The CDR3 contains 15 residues. Germline V gene lookup returns CDR1 MDHEN and CDR2 SYDVKM. CDR3 loop: CASIGAGGGNSPLHF. The CDR3 DNA reads TGTGCCAGCATAGGCGCCGGGGGCGGGAATTCACCCCTCCACTTT.

This clonotype has just a few counts. V usage is TRBV29-1 and J usage is TRBJ2-1; D not certain. V lost 3 bases and J 1 base, leaving 10 bases between the germline ends. The CDR3 spans 14 residues. Germline assignment: CDR1 SQVTM and CDR2 ANQGSEA. CDR3 nucleotide sequence: TGCAGCGTTGAGCGGCCAATATCCTACAATGAGCAGTTCTTC. It translates to CSVERPISYNEQFF.

This clonotype has more than one count but fewer than ten. The chain couples TRBV29-1 to TRBJ1-4; 7 nucleotides match TRBD1. Germline loops: CDR1 SQVTM, CDR2 ANQGSEA. The CDR3 sequence is 14 residues long. V gave up 6 bases and J gave up 5 bases; unmatched junction bases: 9. The CDR3: CSVSTGTVNEKLFF. The DNA of the CDR3 is TGCAGCGTGTCGACCGGGACAGTAAATGAAAAACTGTTTTTT.

The chain carries TRBV15 and TRBJ1-4, with D uncertain. The V gene's germline CDR1 is LNHNV and CDR2 YYDKDF (reference sequence). Trimming stripped 3 bases from V and 5 bases from J, with 7 bases between. There are 13 residues in the CDR3. The CDR3 spells CATSSRENEKLFF. CDR3 bases: TGTGCCACCAGCAGCCGGGAGAATGAAAAACTGTTTTTT.

Ten or more counts support this clonotype. The chain carries TRBV12-3 or TRBV12-4 and TRBJ1-5; the D gene is possibly TRBD1 (6 bases). This CDR3 region has 13 residues. The DNA for the CDR3 is TGTGCTACTTCGGTGGGGGGCGAACAGCCCCAGCATTTT. It specifies CATSVGGEQPQHF.

This clonotype was recorded at least ten times. The chain carries TRBV6-2 or TRBV6-3 and TRBJ1-1; possible D gene TRBD1, 5 bases. There are 14 residues in the CDR3. Trimming removed 4 bases at V and 1 base at J, with 10 bases between. Germline V CDR1 and CDR2: MNHEY, SVGEGT. CDR3 region: CASSLVQGNTEAFF. The CDR3 nucleotides are TGTGCCAGCAGTTTGGTTCAGGGGAACACTGAAGCTTTCTTT.

This clonotype was found a few times. This chain links TRBV12-3 or TRBV12-4 with TRBJ1-5; D is perhaps TRBD1 (6 bases). V gave up 5 bases and J gave up 3 bases, with 17 bases separating them. The CDR3 is 16 residues long. The CDR3 DNA reads as TGTGCCAGCAGTCTTAGCGGGAGGGGGGCCAATCAGCCCCAGCATTTT. This encodes CASSLSGRGANQPQHF.

The chain combines TRBV5-1 with TRBJ1-2, with TRBD1 matching over 10 bases. With V trimmed by 7 bases and J by 8 bases, 14 bases remained unmatched. The CDR3 loop spans 15 amino acids. Germline-derived CDR1 and CDR2 are SGHRS and YFSETQ. The CDR3 sequence: CASGSGQGSVKGYTF. CDR3 bases: TGCGCCAGCGGCTCGGGACAGGGGTCCGTGAAAGGCTACACCTTC.

The chain couples TRBV15 to TRBJ1-2; D not resolved. Trimming removed 0 bases from V and 5 bases from J, with 22 bases in between. The CDR3 is 18 amino acids. CDR1 and CDR2 from the germline V gene are LNHNV and YYDKDF (reference sequence). CDR3 in amino acids: CATSRDKPNRGNYYGYTF. The CDR3 DNA reads TGTGCCACCAGCAGAGATAAACCAAACCGGGGTAATTATTATGGCTACACCTTC.

The sample holds many counts of this clonotype. The rearrangement links TRBV2 to TRBJ1-2; TRBD1 is a possible D gene (5 bases). The CDR3 consists of 15 residues. CDR1 and CDR2 (germline): SNHLY, FYNNEI. The germline V and J ends were trimmed by 1 base and 0 bases, with 9 bases remaining between them. The CDR3 protein is CASSEDRLANYGYTF. The CDR3 DNA sequence: TGTGCCAGCAGTGAAGACAGGTTAGCTAACTATGGCTACACCTTC.

The sample holds many counts of this clonotype. The chain links TRBV7-3 to TRBJ2-3; either TRBD1 or TRBD2 may fit D (5 bases each). The V end was cut by 5 bases, the J end by 1 base, with 19 bases between. Germline values: CDR1 SGHTA, CDR2 FQGTGA. The CDR3 runs 17 residues. CDR3 in amino acids: CASSLGTLGVGTDTQYF. The DNA for the CDR3 is TGTGCCAGCAGCCTTGGGACGTTGGGAGTGGGCACAGATACGCAGTATTTT.

The rearrangement links TRBV30 to TRBJ2-1; 8 bases are shared with TRBD2. This CDR3 region has 13 residues. With 3 bases clipped from V and 15 bases from J, the junction kept 13 bases outside the gene matches. CDR1 GTSNPN and CDR2 SVGIG come from the germline V gene (reference sequence). CDR3 in amino acids: CAWREEIAGHLFF. The CDR3 DNA is TGTGCCTGGAGGGAGGAGATAGCGGGACACCTGTTCTTC. Based on the CDR3 plus reference TRBV30 and TRBJ2-1, the full variable domain is SQTIHQWPATLVQPVGSPLSLECTVEGTSNPNLYWYRQAAGRGLQLLFYSVGIGQISSEVPQNLSASRPQDRQFILSSKKLLLSDSGFYLCAWREEIAGHLFFGPGTRLTVL.

This clonotype was seen ten or more times. The chain uses TRBV11-2 and TRBJ2-3, with TRBD2 as a possible D gene (7 bases). The CDR3 runs 12 residues. Trimming pared 6 bases from V and 6 bases from J, leaving 10 bases between. Germline V CDR1 and CDR2: SGHAT, FQNNGV. CDR3 DNA sequence: TGTGCCAGCAGGGGAGGGGGGGATACGCAGTATTTT. This translates into CASRGGGDTQYF.

This clonotype has ten or more counts. The rearrangement uses TRBV6-1 and TRBJ2-3; no firm D call. Germline V gene sequence: CDR1 MNHNS, CDR2 SASEGT. CDR3 size: 13 residues. Trimming took 3 bases from V and 4 from J, leaving 8 bases between them. The CDR3 protein is CASSDGLADTQYF. Here the CDR3 DNA reads TGTGCCAGCAGTGACGGCTTGGCAGATACGCAGTATTTT.

The rearrangement joins TRBV20-1 to TRBJ1-5, with D hard to call. The V gene lost 3 bases and the J gene lost 3 bases, with 9 bases spanning the gap. The CDR3 sequence is 13 residues long. Germline CDR1 and CDR2: DFQATT and SNEGSKA (reference sequence). CDR3 in amino acids: CSARLENNQPQHF. The CDR3 DNA reads as TGCAGTGCTAGGTTAGAGAACAATCAGCCCCAGCATTTT.

This clonotype was seen at least ten times. V gene TRBV9 combines with J gene TRBJ1-2; D uncertain. V lost 0 bases and J 4 bases, leaving 10 bases between the germline ends. Germline-derived CDR1 and CDR2 are SGDLS and YYNGEE. This CDR3 contains 14 residues. The DNA of the CDR3 is TGTGCCAGCAGCGTAGCCGCGGGCGGCTATGGCTACACCTTC. This sequence encodes CASSVAAGGYGYTF.

This chain links TRBV10-2 with TRBJ2-1; 8 bases agree with TRBD2. Unmatched junction bases numbered 9, after V lost 7 bases and J lost 4 bases. Germline CDR1 and CDR2: WSHSY and SAAADI. This CDR3 has 15 amino acids. The DNA of the CDR3 is TGCGCCAGCACCAGGCTAGCGGGTATATACAATGAGCAGTTCTTC. It codes for CASTRLAGIYNEQFF.

The chain carries TRBV28 and TRBJ2-1, with D unclear. Germline V gene sequence: CDR1 MDHEN, CDR2 SYDVKM. Trimming left V 2 bases short and J 7 bases short, with 9 bases between. This CDR3 is built from 13 residues. CDR3 in amino acids: CASSLPFRNEQFF. The CDR3, as DNA: TGTGCCAGCAGTTTACCATTCCGGAATGAGCAGTTCTTC.